The 10 T cell receptor beta chains in this list originate from one sample, sequenced in a study of cytomegalovirus exposure and HLA in healthy donors. PCR employed 60 Vbeta and 13 Jbeta primers. Sequencing was performed with immunoSEQ multiplex PCR; in TCRdb, only in-frame clones are kept and a portion is missing. This sample yields around 140,000 clones, of which 70% to 80% are seen a single time; around 1.7% belongs to the top ten. Material for sequencing was PBMCs. All receptors come from a female donor in good health and CMV-seronegative.

J is TRBJ1-1 and V is TRBV27; D possibly corresponds to TRBD1 (5 bases). Trimming pared 0 bases from V and 5 bases from J, leaving 10 bases between. This CDR3 region has 14 residues. Germline V CDR1 and CDR2: MNHEY, SMNVEV (reference sequence). The CDR3 DNA sequence: TGTGCCAGCAGTTTATCTGGAAAGGGGACTGAAGCTTTCTTT. This encodes CASSLSGKGTEAFF.

This sequence joins TRBV6-5 and TRBJ1-1; no firm D call. There are 13 residues in the CDR3. The ends were cut back, 6 bases at V and 0 bases at J, with 8 bases in the middle. CDR1 and CDR2 (germline): MNHEY, SVGAGI. The CDR3 DNA reads as TGTGCCAGCAGCTTCTTATTGAACACTGAAGCTTTCTTT. Its protein product is CASSFLLNTEAFF.

The rearrangement joins TRBV27 to TRBJ1-3; 7 bases are shared with TRBD1. Germline trimming cut 6 bases from V and 2 bases from J; bases unmatched to any gene: 7. Per germline, CDR1 MNHEY and CDR2 SMNVEV (reference sequence). The CDR3 spans 15 residues. The CDR3 protein is CASSSTGTAGNTIYF. DNA of the CDR3: TGTGCCAGCAGCTCCACCGGGACAGCTGGAAACACCATATATTTT.

This chain connects TRBV6-5 to TRBJ1-2, with D maybe TRBD1 (6 bases). CDR1 and CDR2 (germline): MNHEY, SVGAGI. Trimming took off 9 bases at V and 6 bases at J, with 11 bases between the two ends. This CDR3 region has 11 residues. The CDR3 sequence: CARLTGHGYTF. For the CDR3, the DNA is TGTGCCAGGCTGACAGGCCATGGCTACACCTTC.

The rearrangement joins TRBV7-9 to TRBJ2-4, with TRBD1 as a possible D gene (6 bases). Germline values: CDR1 SEHNR, CDR2 FQNEAQ (reference sequence). V was trimmed by 5 bases and J by 0 bases, leaving 14 bases between them. The CDR3 sequence is 16 residues long. CDR3 residues: CASSPRQDLAKNIQYF. The CDR3 DNA sequence: TGTGCCAGCAGCCCCAGACAGGATCTAGCCAAAAACATTCAGTACTTC.

This chain connects TRBV6-5 to TRBJ2-1; D not resolved. Trimming took off 8 bases at V and 5 bases at J, with 13 bases between the two ends. This CDR3 is built from 13 residues. CDR1 is MNHEY and CDR2 is SVGAGI in the germline V gene. The chain's CDR3 is CASRRVGDNEQFF. The CDR3 DNA sequence: TGTGCCAGCCGGCGTGTGGGCGACAATGAGCAGTTCTTC.

The chain uses TRBV4-2 and TRBJ2-7; tentative D call: TRBD2 (5 bases). Per germline, CDR1 LGHNA and CDR2 YNFKEQ. This CDR3 comprises 16 residues. The V end was cut by 3 bases, the J end by 3 bases, with 18 bases between. CDR3 amino acids: CASSHSSNGDYYEQYF. The DNA of the CDR3 is TGTGCCAGCAGCCATTCGTCTAACGGAGACTACTACGAGCAGTACTTC.

This clone was seen only once. J is TRBJ2-2 and V is TRBV2; TRBD2 is a possible D gene (5 bases). Germline CDR1 is SNHLY and CDR2 is FYNNEI. The CDR3 consists of 14 residues. V lost 3 bases, J lost 7 bases, and 12 bases lay in between. CDR3 coding DNA: TGTGCCAGCAGTGAGAGGGCCCTCATCGGGGAGCTGTTTTTT. It codes for CASSERALIGELFF.

This clone was recorded a few times. The chain joins TRBV5-4 to TRBJ2-2; D is perhaps TRBD2 (6 bases). CDR1 and CDR2 (germline): SGHNT, YYREEE (reference sequence). The CDR3 is made up of 17 amino acids. The germline V and J ends were trimmed by 4 bases and 4 bases, with 20 bases remaining between them. The CDR3 coding sequence is TGTGCCAGCAGCCCCCCCCTCCAAGCGGGTGGCACCGGGGAGCTGTTTTTT. It encodes CASSPPLQAGGTGELFF.

The chain joins TRBV11-1 to TRBJ2-2; no clear D gene. Germline V lookup: CDR1 SGHAT, CDR2 FQDESV (reference sequence). The CDR3 has 13 amino acids. Between the trimmed V and J ends, which lost 5 bases and 1 base, there was a span of 5 bases. CDR3 nucleotide sequence: TGTGCCAGCAGCCCCCAGAACACCGGGGAGCTGTTTTTT. Protein product: CASSPQNTGELFF.